This T cell receptor (beta chain) was sequenced in a study of shared clonotypes between healthy human individuals. Study findings and constraints: The authors sampled blood alone, and tissue repertoires likely differ.

Positive CCR7 selection of CD45RO-negative cells yielded the naive CD8 cells, and terminally differentiated effector memory CD45RA+ cells were excluded. Recent vaccinations or acute infections were absent in the healthy HIV-negative adult donors. As to this clone: Its antigen is undetermined.

Germline V lookup: CDR1 ENHRY, CDR2 SYGVKD. The CDR3 is 15 amino acids. Clones were sequenced by immunoSEQ multiplex PCR, and TCRdb holds only the in-frame ones, with some missing. The table has around 2,000,000 clones, roughly 91% seen once; the top ten hold about 1.5%. Source material: naive CD8+ T cells from PBMCs. The TCR sequence derives from a man between 18 and 29 years old in good health. Some clones in this sample may be carry-over from other donors' samples. V and J are TRBV10-3 and TRBJ2-5; a weak D match, TRBD2 (5 bases). The end of the DNA is better explained by TRBJ2-7, so the J call may be wrong. In nucleotides, the CDR3 is TGTGCCATCAGTGAGACGCTAGCCGGGGTGTACGAGCAGTACTTC. Its translation is CAISETLAGVYEQYF.